This T cell receptor beta chain was identified in a study of T cell clonotyping in hematopoietic cell transplantation. Points from the study as a whole: Pathologically expanded recipient clonotypes increased progressively from day 30 to day 180 as diversity fell. Without cell sorting, CD4 versus CD8 contributions remain unresolved.

As for this clone: The antigen is unknown.

The CDR3 totals 13 residues. Between the trimmed V and J ends, which lost 0 bases and 8 bases, there was a span of 5 bases. In germline, CDR1 is LNHDA, CDR2 SQIVND (reference sequence). Produced via immunoSEQ multiplex PCR; TCRdb's table is partial and in-frame only. The table has 11,000 or so clones, about half seen once. The sequence was collected from a man between 50 and 59 years old in good health. Some clones in this sample may be carry-over from other donors' samples. Material: peripheral blood mononuclear cells. This chain joins TRBV19 and TRBJ1-6; D call uncertain. CDR3 sequence reads: CASSIDTHSPLHF. CDR3 coding DNA: TGTGCCAGTAGTATAGATACCCATTCACCCCTCCACTTT.